This entry describes one TCR beta chain. Its cognate antigen is unknown. A multiplex PCR was run with 60 Vbeta primers and 13 Jbeta primers. TCRdb's table, derived via immunoSEQ multiplex PCR, lists solely in-frame clones and lacks some. The sample holds fewer than 150,000 clones, more than 75% seen once. In germline, CDR1 is GTSNPN, CDR2 SVGIG (reference sequence). This CDR3 comprises 14 residues. V lost 1 base and J 2 bases, leaving 8 bases between the germline ends. This specimen belongs to a study of cytomegalovirus exposure and HLA in healthy donors. Study-level background: A data release that came early held about 89 million unique TCRs from HLA-typed donors. Of the donors genotyped, several hundred in all, about 76% fell in the Caucasian-associated ancestry cluster.

Study-level points and caveats: Overall, approximately 150 TCR beta chains were annotated as cytomegalovirus-associated.

Nominally healthy donors provided the samples, though records likely missed some immune exposures. J is TRBJ2-2 and V is TRBV30; possible D gene TRBD1, 5 bases. Sequences were obtained from PBMCs. The sequence was collected from a male donor in good health and CMV-seronegative. This chain's CDR3 is CAWSGQFNTGELFF. The CDR3 DNA reads as TGTGCCTGGAGTGGACAGTTTAACACCGGGGAGCTGTTTTTT.